This T cell receptor beta chain came from a study of shared clonotypes between healthy human individuals. Every donor was a Caucasian adult from Nashville, Tennessee. Template amounts of 250 to 350 ng DNA, some 30,000 T cell genomes, were employed in unsorted PBMC replicate PCRs. Per the authors' pipeline: ImmunoSEQ supplied junction-only sequences lacking quality scores, so filtering was different. Using immunoSEQ multiplex PCR, the repertoire was profiled, and TCRdb retains in-frame clones only, with some absent. Clonal size and the V and J genes are those of that table, whereas D and trimming came from the DNA. The sample lists about half a million clones, around 85% occurring once. Germline CDR1 is SEHNR and CDR2 is FQNEAQ (reference sequence). The CDR3 totals 14 residues. Trimming left V 5 bases short and J 2 bases short, with 10 bases between. On this clone: What it binds is unknown.

Study conclusions and caveats: A small donor pool kept down the genetic and exposure-history diversity that was represented.

The J gene is TRBJ1-5, the V gene TRBV7-9, with D perhaps matching TRBD1 (5 bases). Source material: PBMCs. The sequence derives from a woman aged 40 to 50 in good health. Some clones in this sample may be carry-over from other donors' samples. The CDR3 nucleotides read TGTGCCAGCAGCACCCAAGGGGGCAATCAGCCCCAGCATTTT. Its translation is CASSTQGGNQPQHF.